These 10 T cell receptor beta chains came from one sample sequenced in a study of CD8 T cells in ankylosing spondylitis (dated by TCRdb to the late 2010s). Library preparation employed 5' RACE. TCRdb shows the sequencer as Illumina HiSeq 2500. Using fastp at Q25 and MiXCR, TCRdb reprocessed the public reads and kept productive beta chains. Rows with one shared CDR3 protein collapse into an entry with the most common genes and DNA. Present in this sample are 190,000 or so distinct CDR3 sequences, 9.5% to 15% of which were seen just once. The ten largest clones add up to about 15% of the sample. Sequenced material: blood, either unsorted or a sorted T cell fraction (not recorded which). Receptors originate from a male donor with ankylosing spondylitis or in good health (not recorded which).

The chain carries TRBV12-3 or TRBV12-4 and TRBJ2-1, with a weak D call TRBD1 (5 bases). V was shortened by 1 base and J by 0 bases, with 10 bases between the two germline ends. This CDR3 has 16 amino acids. The CDR3 loop reads CASSLEGVSSYNEQFF. The CDR3 DNA reads TGTGCCAGCAGTTTAGAAGGGGTAAGCTCCTACAATGAGCAGTTCTTC.

This clonotype came up a few times. The genes are TRBV7-9 and TRBJ1-1, with 7 bases fitting TRBD1. The CDR3 has 15 amino acids. After removal of 5 bases from V and 4 bases from J, the junction contained 10 bases not matched to a gene. The V gene's germline CDR1 is SEHNR and CDR2 FQNEAQ (reference sequence). In DNA form, the CDR3 reads TGTGCCAGCAGCCCGCAAACAGGGGTGGGCACTGAAGCTTTCTTT. Amino acid sequence: CASSPQTGVGTEAFF.

In this sample, this clonotype turned up a few times. The CDR3 nucleotides read TGTGCCAGCAGCCAACCCGCTAGCTATTACAATGAGCAGTTCTTC. Translating it yields CASSQPASYYNEQFF. The chain has TRBV14 and TRBJ2-1; weak D call: TRBD2 (5 bases). Germline CDR1 and CDR2: SGHDN and FVKESK. Deletions cut 2 bases from V and 4 bases from J, with 12 bases between. CDR3 length: 15 amino acids.

The chain uses TRBV4-1 and TRBJ2-1, with D unresolved. The V and J ends lost 5 bases and 8 bases respectively, with 13 bases between them. The CDR3 is made up of 13 amino acids. The germline V gene has CDR1 MGHRA and CDR2 YSYEKL. Written as DNA, the CDR3 is TGCGCCAGCAGCGGCGTGGGATCTCATGAGCAGTTCTTC. It specifies CASSGVGSHEQFF.

The J gene is TRBJ1-1, the V gene TRBV11-3; 8 nucleotides align to TRBD1. V was clipped by 5 bases and J by 5 bases; unmatched bases: 7. The CDR3 totals 14 residues. Germline CDR1 reads SGHNT; CDR2 reads YENEEA. The CDR3 loop is CASSVTGEGTEAFF. CDR3 nucleotide sequence: TGTGCCAGCAGCGTGACAGGGGAAGGAACTGAAGCTTTCTTT.

This sequence joins TRBV5-6 and TRBJ2-7, with D perhaps matching TRBD1 (5 bases). There are 12 residues in the CDR3. CDR1 SGHDT and CDR2 YYEEEE come from the germline V gene. With 6 bases removed from V and 3 bases from J, the gap between germline ends came to 10 bases. CDR3 loop: CASTWGLYEQYF. DNA for the CDR3: TGTGCCAGCACCTGGGGCCTCTACGAGCAGTACTTC.

The sample holds a few counts of this clonotype. This chain joins TRBV7-2 and TRBJ2-5; 11 bases map to TRBD1. With 5 bases clipped from V and 5 bases from J, the junction kept 10 bases outside the gene matches. The CDR3 is 16 amino acids. Per the germline V gene, CDR1 is SGHTA and CDR2 is FQGNSA. The DNA of the CDR3 is TGTGCCAGCAGCCTTGGGACAGGGGGTTCGTGGGAGACCCAGTACTTC. The encoded protein is CASSLGTGGSWETQYF.

This sequence joins TRBV12-5 and TRBJ2-1; the match to TRBD2 covers 10 bases. V was clipped by 5 bases and J by 8 bases; unmatched bases: 15. Germline assignment: CDR1 LGHNT and CDR2 FRNRAP. This CDR3 spans 17 amino acids. The CDR3 bases are TGTGCTAGTGGTCTCCCCACGGGACTAGCGCAAAGCGATGAGCAGTTCTTC. Its protein is CASGLPTGLAQSDEQFF.

The CDR3 loop is CASRPGGVGYEQYF. The CDR3 region has the DNA TGCGCCAGCAGACCCGGGGGGGTGGGGTACGAGCAGTACTTC. This chain links TRBV10-2 with TRBJ2-7, with TRBD2 matching 8 bases. This CDR3 is built from 14 residues. The germline CDR1 and CDR2 sequences are WSHSY and SAAADI. After removal of 6 bases from V and 4 bases from J, the junction contained 8 bases not matched to a gene.

V usage is TRBV5-1 and J usage is TRBJ2-1; 12 nucleotides match TRBD2. Trimming at V came to 2 bases and at J to 0 bases, leaving 3 bases not matched to a gene. The CDR3 totals 17 residues. CDR1 SGHRS and CDR2 YFSETQ come from the germline V gene. The CDR3 sequence is CASSLTSGGPSYNEQFF. For the CDR3, the DNA is TGCGCCAGCAGCTTAACTAGCGGGGGGCCCTCCTACAATGAGCAGTTCTTC.